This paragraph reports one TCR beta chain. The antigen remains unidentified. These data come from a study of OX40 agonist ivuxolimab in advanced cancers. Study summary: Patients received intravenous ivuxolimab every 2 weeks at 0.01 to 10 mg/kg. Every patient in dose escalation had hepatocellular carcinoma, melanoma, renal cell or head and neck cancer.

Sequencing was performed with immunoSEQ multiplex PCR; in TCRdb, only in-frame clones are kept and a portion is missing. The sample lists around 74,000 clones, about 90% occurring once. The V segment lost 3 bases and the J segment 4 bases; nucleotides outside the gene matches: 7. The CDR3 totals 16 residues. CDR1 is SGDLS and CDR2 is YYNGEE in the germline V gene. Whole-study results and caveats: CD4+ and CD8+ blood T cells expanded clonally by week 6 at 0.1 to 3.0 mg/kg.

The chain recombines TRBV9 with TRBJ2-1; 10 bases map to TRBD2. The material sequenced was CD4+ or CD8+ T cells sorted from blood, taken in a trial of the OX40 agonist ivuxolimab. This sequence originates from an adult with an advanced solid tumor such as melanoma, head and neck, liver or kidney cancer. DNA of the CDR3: TGTGCCAGCAGCGGGCCGGGACTAGCGCGTTACAATGAGCAGTTCTTC. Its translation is CASSGPGLARYNEQFF.